This entry lists 24 T cell receptor beta chains sequenced from one sample in a study of cytomegalovirus exposure and HLA in healthy donors. It was with 60 Vbeta and 13 Jbeta primers that the PCR ran. Method: immunoSEQ multiplex PCR; TCRdb's copy keeps in-frame clones and lacks some. The table includes 100,000 to 150,000 clones, under 85% detected once. The sequenced material came from PBMCs. These receptors were taken from a woman aged 50 to 60 in good health and CMV-seropositive.

This clone has just a few counts. The chain carries TRBV28 and TRBJ2-5; TRBD1 matches at 7 bases. Per the germline V gene, CDR1 is MDHEN and CDR2 is SYDVKM. With 6 bases clipped from V and 2 bases from J, the junction kept 12 bases outside the gene matches. The CDR3 has 16 residues. The CDR3 reads CASSPRQGVGQETQYF. CDR3 in DNA: TGTGCCAGCAGCCCCCGCCAGGGGGTAGGGCAAGAGACCCAGTACTTC.

The J gene is TRBJ2-7, the V gene TRBV5-1, with D perhaps TRBD1 (5 bases). This CDR3 region has 13 residues. Germline lookup yields CDR1 SGHRS and CDR2 YFSETQ. V dropped 5 bases and J dropped 5 bases, with 14 bases sitting between them. CDR3 sequence: CASRGQGGDEQYF. The CDR3 DNA reads as TGCGCCAGCAGAGGTCAGGGTGGCGACGAGCAGTACTTC.

This clone was seen more than once but under ten times. The chain recombines TRBV27 with TRBJ2-2; 7 positions match TRBD1. The CDR3 has 16 residues. Germline V gene data show CDR1 as MNHEY and CDR2 as SMNVEV (reference sequence). V shed 6 bases and J 3 bases; nucleotides not matched to a gene: 10. The CDR3, as DNA: TGTGCCAGCAGAAAAGACAGGGAACAAGACACCGGGGAGCTGTTTTTT. This encodes CASRKDREQDTGELFF.

The chain links TRBV2 to TRBJ2-3, with 8 bases fitting TRBD1. The trim removed 10 bases at V and 4 bases at J, leaving 10 bases unmatched. CDR3 length: 14 residues. Germline V gene sequence: CDR1 SNHLY, CDR2 FYNNEI. CDR3: CATGDRHMSDTQYF. The CDR3 DNA sequence: TGTGCCACCGGGGACAGGCATATGTCAGATACGCAGTATTTT.

V usage is TRBV5-1 and J usage is TRBJ2-7, with 7 bases lining up with TRBD1. This CDR3 region has 14 residues. CDR1 is SGHRS and CDR2 is YFSETQ in the germline V gene. The V segment lost 4 bases and the J segment 4 bases; nucleotides outside the gene matches: 8. CDR3 amino acids: CASSPTGTTYEQYF. DNA for the CDR3: TGCGCCAGCAGCCCGACAGGGACCACTTACGAGCAGTACTTC.

The chain couples TRBV29-1 to TRBJ1-3; the match to TRBD1 covers 9 bases. The V gene end was trimmed by 7 bases and the J gene end by 4 bases; junction bases not matched to a gene: 5. Germline CDR1 SQVTM, CDR2 ANQGSEA. This CDR3 has 13 residues. CDR3 amino acids: CSARQGEGNTIYF. CDR3 nucleotide sequence: TGCAGCGCGAGACAGGGGGAAGGAAACACCATATATTTT.

V is TRBV6-6 and J is TRBJ2-7; 10 nucleotides align to TRBD2. Germline V gene sequence: CDR1 MNHNY, CDR2 SVGAGI (reference sequence). There are 15 residues in the CDR3. The ends lost 2 bases at V and 2 bases at J; junction bases unmatched: 3. CDR3 in DNA: TGTGCCAGCAGTTACGGAGCGGGGGGGACCTACGAGCAGTACTTC. Translation gives CASSYGAGGTYEQYF.

This sequence joins TRBV5-1 and TRBJ2-7; possible D gene TRBD1, 6 bases. The germline gives CDR1 SGHRS, CDR2 YFSETQ. The CDR3 runs to 15 residues. Trimming removed 4 bases from V and 3 bases from J, with 17 bases in between. The CDR3 nucleotides are TGCGCCAGCAGCCAGGCCGGGACAATGGACTACGAGCAGTACTTC. Its protein product is CASSQAGTMDYEQYF.

The CDR3 region is CASSESGSWGTEAFF. The CDR3 bases are TGTGCCAGCAGTGAATCGGGGTCCTGGGGCACTGAAGCTTTCTTT. The rearrangement uses TRBV25-1 and TRBJ1-1; D is ambiguous. The CDR3 length is 15 residues. Trimming removed 1 base from V and 4 bases from J, with 13 bases in between. The germline CDR1 and CDR2 sequences are MGHDK and SYGVNS.

V is TRBV5-1 and J is TRBJ2-5; TRBD2 matches 7 bases. There are 14 residues in the CDR3. Germline-derived CDR1 and CDR2 are SGHRS and YFSETQ. Trimming at V came to 5 bases and at J to 4 bases, leaving 8 bases not matched to a gene. In DNA form, the CDR3 reads TGCGCCAGCAGTGCGAGGGGCGGGGGAGAGACCCAGTACTTC. This encodes CASSARGGGETQYF. The entire variable domain, with the rest obtained from reference TRBV5-1 and TRBJ2-5, is as follows: KAGVTQTPRYLIKTRGQQVTLSCSPISGHRSVSWYQQTPGQGLQFLFEYFSETQRNKGNFPGRFSGRQFSNSRSEMNVSTLELGDSALYLCASSARGGGETQYFGPGTRLLVL.

The V and J genes are TRBV28 and TRBJ1-2; TRBD1 might be the D (6 bases). The CDR3 is made up of 14 amino acids. Trimming cost V 3 bases and J 4 bases, with 12 bases left between them. Germline values: CDR1 MDHEN, CDR2 SYDVKM. The CDR3 is CASSFTRGAYGYTF. The CDR3 DNA reads TGTGCCAGCAGTTTTACCCGGGGGGCCTATGGCTACACCTTC.

The chain combines TRBV18 with TRBJ1-5; 7 bases line up with TRBD1. Germline V gene sequence: CDR1 KGHSH, CDR2 LQKENI. CDR3 length equals 18 residues. V trimming: 4 bases; J trimming: 4 bases; junction bases outside the gene matches: 16. CDR3 amino acids: CASSLRQGQGGLNQPQHF. In DNA form, the CDR3 reads TGTGCCAGCTCACTCCGACAGGGTCAAGGAGGATTGAATCAGCCCCAGCATTTT.

The rearrangement joins TRBV18 to TRBJ2-2; 10 positions match TRBD2. The junction had 2 bases not matched to a gene; V was cut back by 3 bases and J by 1 base. Germline-derived CDR1 and CDR2 are KGHSH and LQKENI. CDR3 length: 16 residues. In nucleotides, the CDR3 is TGTGCCAGCTCACCCCTAGCGGGAGAGAACACCGGGGAGCTGTTTTTT. Translation: CASSPLAGENTGELFF.

The chain couples TRBV5-4 to TRBJ2-7; D is possibly TRBD2 (5 bases). From germline, CDR1 is SGHNT and CDR2 YYREEE (reference sequence). The V gene lost 0 bases and the J gene lost 2 bases, with 18 bases spanning the gap. This CDR3 is 17 amino acids long. The CDR3 DNA sequence: TGTGCCAGCAGCTTGGAGGCGGGCTTTAAACCCCCCTACGAGCAGTACTTC. Encoded protein: CASSLEAGFKPPYEQYF.

The chain couples TRBV10-1 to TRBJ2-7; 9 nucleotides line up with TRBD1. Germline CDR1 WNHNN, CDR2 SYGVQD (reference sequence). The V gene end was trimmed by 1 base and the J gene end by 3 bases; junction bases not matched to a gene: 4. This CDR3 region has 15 residues. CDR3 DNA sequence: TGCGCCAGCAGTGAGTACCGGGACAGGGTCTACGAGCAGTACTTC. It encodes CASSEYRDRVYEQYF.

The chain recombines TRBV10-3 with TRBJ2-1, with 7 bases fitting TRBD2. V gave up 7 bases and J gave up 2 bases; unmatched junction bases: 2. The CDR3 sequence is 13 residues long. The germline CDR1 and CDR2 sequences are ENHRY and SYGVKD. The CDR3: CAIMAGAYNEQFF. As DNA, the CDR3 is TGTGCCATCATGGCGGGGGCCTACAATGAGCAGTTCTTC.

The chain is built from TRBV19 and TRBJ1-3; D unresolved. V was trimmed by 3 bases and J by 5 bases, leaving 11 bases between them. Germline values: CDR1 LNHDA, CDR2 SQIVND (reference sequence). CDR3 size: 14 residues. This CDR3 reads CASSIGRDRNTIYF. Here the CDR3 DNA reads TGTGCCAGTAGTATTGGCAGAGACAGAAACACCATATATTTT.

The V and J genes are TRBV28 and TRBJ2-5, with 7 bases that match TRBD1. CDR3 length equals 13 residues. The J segment lost 3 bases and the V segment lost 6 bases, leaving 4 bases of the junction unmatched. Germline V lookup: CDR1 MDHEN, CDR2 SYDVKM. DNA of the CDR3: TGTGCCAGCAGCGGGACAGATAAAGAGACCCAGTACTTC. This gives the protein CASSGTDKETQYF. Looking up the rest from reference TRBV28 and TRBJ2-5 gives the full variable domain: DVKVTQSSRYLVKRTGEKVFLECVQDMDHENMFWYRQDPGLGLRLIYFSYDVKMKEKGDIPEGYSVSREKKERFSLILESASTNQTSMYLCASSGTDKETQYFGPGTRLLVL.

This clone was seen more than once but under ten times. The V call is TRBV4-1, the J call TRBJ1-5, with D possibly being TRBD1 (5 bases). Trimming took 1 base from V and 7 from J, leaving 17 bases between them. The germline gives CDR1 MGHRA, CDR2 YSYEKL. This CDR3 contains 16 residues. The CDR3 here is CASSQGPDSPGQPQHF. DNA for the CDR3: TGCGCCAGCAGCCAAGGACCAGACAGCCCTGGGCAGCCCCAGCATTTT.

This clone was counted once. The rearrangement joins TRBV19 to TRBJ2-1; TRBD2 matches at 10 bases. Germline trimming cut 7 bases from V and 3 bases from J; bases unmatched to any gene: 6. The CDR3 has 15 residues. Germline values: CDR1 LNHDA, CDR2 SQIVND (reference sequence). Here the CDR3 reads CASTIAGGGYNEQFF. DNA of the CDR3: TGTGCCAGTACCATAGCGGGGGGCGGCTACAATGAGCAGTTCTTC.

The chain recombines TRBV27 with TRBJ1-2; no reliable D call. The germline CDR1 and CDR2 sequences are MNHEY and SMNVEV (reference sequence). CDR3 size: 14 residues. The V end was cut by 4 bases, the J end by 1 base, with 10 bases between. The CDR3 is CASSSLGVNYGYTF. CDR3 in DNA: TGTGCCAGCAGTTCGCTCGGGGTTAACTATGGCTACACCTTC.

CDR3 in DNA: TGTGCCAGCAGCAATACAGGGAGGGGGACTGAAGCTTTCTTT. This sequence encodes CASSNTGRGTEAFF. The chain employs TRBV21-1 and TRBJ1-1. TRBV21-1 represents a pseudogene. This CDR3 has 14 residues.

V is TRBV18 and J is TRBJ2-2; 8 bases match TRBD1. V shed 0 bases, J shed 5 bases, and the junction held 8 bases outside the gene matches. This CDR3 is 17 amino acids long. CDR1 is KGHSH, CDR2 LQKENI, per germline. The DNA of the CDR3 is TGTGCCAGCTCACCACCTTCGGCAGGGGGCGAGACCGGGGAGCTGTTTTTT. Its translation is CASSPPSAGGETGELFF.

This clone was counted a few times. The chain recombines TRBV27 with TRBJ2-7, with D tentatively TRBD1 (5 bases). V was cut by 2 bases and J by 1 base, with 6 bases left in between. This CDR3 region has 13 residues. Germline values: CDR1 MNHEY, CDR2 SMNVEV (reference sequence). CDR3 nucleotide sequence: TGTGCCAGCAGTTTAACAGGTTCCTACGAGCAGTACTTC. As protein: CASSLTGSYEQYF.